Listed below are T cell receptor beta chains from one sample, sequenced in a study of CD8 T cells in Susac syndrome. TCRdb redid the calling of the immunoSEQ multiplex PCR reads with MiXCR, one entry per CDR3 protein. The sample has around 80,000 distinct CDR3 sequences, 94% seen once. The sample taken for sequencing was CD8+ T cells from PBMCs. These receptors all stem from a human donor in good health. The CDR3 runs from the conserved cysteine through the conserved F or W. The D gene is left open where the match is weak. The listing skips clone size in some rows; elsewhere it reads once, few, many or a size class.

V gene	D gene	J gene	clone size	CDR3 DNA	CDR3 protein
TRBV20-1	-	TRBJ1-2	-	TGCAGTGCGTACGAATCCTTCAGTTCTTATGGCTACACCTTC	CSAYESFSSYGYTF
TRBV6-2/TRBV6-3	-	TRBJ2-1	-	TGTGCCAGCAGTCAGTTTTACAATGAGCAGTTCTTC	CASSQFYNEQFF
TRBV4-1	-	TRBJ1-6	-	TGCGCCAGCAGCCAAGGTGCCGGAGGTTCACCCCTCCACTTT	CASSQGAGGSPLHF
TRBV20-1	TRBD1	TRBJ1-5	-	TGCAGTGCTAGTTCTAGCAGGGACAGGGGGCCCCCCGACGGCAATCAGCCCCAGCATTTT	CSASSSRDRGPPDGNQPQHF
TRBV13	-	TRBJ1-6	-	TGTGCCAGCAGCTTCGGCTTAGGGGGGGATTCACCCCTCCACTTT	CASSFGLGGDSPLHF
TRBV7-8	-	TRBJ2-2	once	TGTGCCAGCAGATCGATGAACACCGGGGAGCTGTTTTTT	CASRSMNTGELFF
TRBV4-3	-	TRBJ2-6	-	TGCGCCAGCAGCCAAGACCGAGGGGCTGGGGCCAACGTCCTGACTTTC	CASSQDRGAGANVLTF
TRBV4-1	-	TRBJ2-2	-	TGCGCCAGCAGCCCGACAGAGACCTACACCGGGGAGCTGTTTTTT	CASSPTETYTGELFF
TRBV9	-	TRBJ2-1	once	TGTGCCAGCAGCGCAGCTTACAATGAGCAGTTCTTC	CASSAAYNEQFF
TRBV9	TRBD1	TRBJ1-1	-	TGTGCCAGCAGCCTATGGACAGGGGAAGGGACTGAAGCTTTCTTT	CASSLWTGEGTEAFF
TRBV5-1	TRBD1	TRBJ2-1	-	TGCGCCAGCAGCTCGGGACAGGGGATCTACAATGAGCAGTTCTTC	CASSSGQGIYNEQFF
TRBV20-1	-	TRBJ1-5	-	TGCAGTGCTACTCTATACGAAGGTCAGCCCCAGCATTTT	CSATLYEGQPQHF
TRBV9	TRBD2	TRBJ2-3	-	TGTGCCAGCAGCGTAGATCCCACTAGCGGGGGGGCAGTGGATACGCAGTATTTT	CASSVDPTSGGAVDTQYF
TRBV27	-	TRBJ2-1	-	TGTGCCAGCAGTTTATGGCAGGGCCACCGGGATGAGCAGTTCTTC	CASSLWQGHRDEQFF
TRBV5-1	-	TRBJ2-5	-	TGCGCCAGCAGCTTGGTATATGCGGAGGGCCTGAGGGAGACCCAGTACTTC	CASSLVYAEGLRETQYF
TRBV7-6	TRBD1	TRBJ2-2	-	TGTGCCAGCAGCGCCCCGGGACAGGGGCACCGGGAGCTGTTTTTT	CASSAPGQGHRELFF
TRBV27	-	TRBJ1-1	-	TGTGCCAGCAGTTTACTCGGCTACACTGAAGCTTTCTTT	CASSLLGYTEAFF
TRBV27	TRBD2	TRBJ2-5	-	TGTGCCAGCAGTCCCCCGGGAGGGCGAGAGACCCAGTACTTC	CASSPPGGRETQYF
TRBV5-6	-	TRBJ2-1	once	TGTGCCAGCAGCTTGGTCCAGGATGAGCAGTTCTTC	CASSLVQDEQFF
TRBV29-1	-	TRBJ1-1	-	TGCAGCGTTGAGATTCGGGGGTGGGTGAGCACTGAAGCTTTCTTT	CSVEIRGWVSTEAFF
TRBV19	-	TRBJ1-1	-	TGTGCCAGTAGTATAGGAACTAGGGTTTCGGCTTTCTTT	CASSIGTRVSAFF
TRBV27	-	TRBJ1-1	-	TGTGCCAGCAGTTTAGGTTTCGGGGCTGAAGCTTTCTTT	CASSLGFGAEAFF
TRBV27	-	TRBJ2-7	once	TGTGCCAGCAGTTTATCGTGGACAGTTGCACCGTACTTC	CASSLSWTVAPYF
TRBV13	-	TRBJ2-7	-	TGTGCCAGCAGCTCTAGGGGCGAGCAGTACTTC	CASSSRGEQYF
TRBV20-1	TRBD2	TRBJ2-3	once	TGCAGTGCTAGATATAGCGGGAGATGGGATACGCAGTATTTT	CSARYSGRWDTQYF